This T cell receptor beta chain was found in a study of T cells in Graves' hyperthyroidism and ophthalmopathy. General observations from the study: In the blood, most expanded thyroid clonotypes above 0.001 appeared as well.

Amplified TCR beta CDR3 regions derived from RNA transcripts. With the HTBI primer set, the TCR CDR3 went through a first round of RT-PCR. One entry per CDR3 protein results from TCRdb running MiXCR on the multiplex PCR reads. The table shows some 140,000 distinct CDR3 sequences, with around 21% occurring only once. Orbital computed tomography, thyroid ultrasound, serum thyroxine and TRAb, and clinical symptoms together informed the diagnoses. Cells are PBMCs isolated from approximately 9.2 ml of fresh blood. The table lists this clonotype with many counts. Its target is unknown. V gave up 6 bases and J gave up 5 bases; unmatched junction bases: 7. The CDR3 contains 14 residues. Germline CDR1 is KGHSH and CDR2 is LQKENI.

The gene calls are TRBV18 and TRBJ2-1, with TRBD2 identical over 7 bases. What was sequenced was blood. This TCR derives from a woman between 50 and 59 years old with Graves' hyperthyroidism that later progressed to Graves' ophthalmopathy. Written as DNA, the CDR3 is TGTGCCAGCTCTCCCGGGACTATAGACAATGAGCAGTTCTTC. As protein: CASSPGTIDNEQFF.